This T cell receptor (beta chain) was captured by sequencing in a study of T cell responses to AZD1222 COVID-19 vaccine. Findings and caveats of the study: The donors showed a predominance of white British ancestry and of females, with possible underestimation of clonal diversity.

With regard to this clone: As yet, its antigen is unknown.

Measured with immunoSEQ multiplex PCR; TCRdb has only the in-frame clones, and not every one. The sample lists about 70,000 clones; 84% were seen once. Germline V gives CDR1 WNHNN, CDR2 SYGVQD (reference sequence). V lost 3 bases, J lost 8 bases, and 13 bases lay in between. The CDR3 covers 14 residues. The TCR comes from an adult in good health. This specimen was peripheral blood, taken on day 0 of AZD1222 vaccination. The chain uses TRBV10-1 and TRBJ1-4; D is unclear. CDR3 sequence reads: CASSETGMVEKLFF. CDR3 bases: TGCGCCAGCAGTGAAACGGGGATGGTCGAAAAACTGTTTTTT.